The 18 T cell receptor beta chains presented below share a single source sample, sequenced in a study of T cells after yellow fever vaccination. Via MiXCR, TCRdb re-called the 5' RACE reads, giving one row per CDR3 protein. This table holds approximately 300,000 distinct CDR3 sequences, 6.8% found once. The specimen was PBMCs, collected around 45 days after the first yellow fever vaccination. Every receptor here comes from a man between 18 and 29 years old who received the YFV17D yellow fever vaccine.

The V gene is TRBV5-5, the J gene TRBJ1-3; no reliable D call. Germline V gene sequence: CDR1 SGHKS, CDR2 YYEKEE (reference sequence). This CDR3 spans 14 amino acids. V gave up 1 base and J gave up 0 bases, with 5 bases separating them. The CDR3 sequence: CASSLIDSGNTIYF. The CDR3 coding sequence is TGTGCCAGCAGCTTGATAGACTCTGGAAACACCATATATTTT.

Here the CDR3 reads CASSLVSGSGNIQYF. In DNA, the CDR3 is TGCGCCAGCAGCTTGGTTTCGGGGAGTGGCAACATTCAGTACTTC. This chain joins TRBV5-1 and TRBJ2-4; D is possibly TRBD2 (5 bases). Germline CDR1 and CDR2: SGHRS and YFSETQ. Trimming removed 0 bases at V and 7 bases at J, with 14 bases between. The CDR3 runs 15 residues.

The rearrangement uses TRBV5-1 and TRBJ1-1, with D maybe TRBD1 (5 bases). Trimming removed 3 bases at V and 2 bases at J, with 14 bases between. CDR1 and CDR2 from the germline V gene are SGHRS and YFSETQ. The CDR3 consists of 15 residues. As DNA, the CDR3 is TGCGCCAGCAGCTGGGGCCGTTCCCCAAACACTGAAGCTTTCTTT. Translating it yields CASSWGRSPNTEAFF.

This clonotype was seen ten or more times. The V gene is TRBV6-2 or TRBV6-3, the J gene TRBJ2-7; TRBD1 agrees at 10 bases. The CDR3 contains 16 residues. Unmatched junction bases numbered 6, after V lost 0 bases and J lost 4 bases. Germline CDR1 reads MNHEY; CDR2 reads SVGEGT. This CDR3 is CASSYSFGTGAYEQYF. The CDR3 DNA follows: TGTGCCAGCAGTTACTCCTTCGGGACAGGGGCTTACGAGCAGTACTTC.

This clonotype was seen at least ten times. The J gene is TRBJ2-1, the V gene TRBV7-9, with D perhaps TRBD2 (5 bases). V gave up 6 bases and J gave up 0 bases, with 15 bases separating them. The CDR3 length is 16 residues. Germline CDR1 is SEHNR and CDR2 is FQNEAQ (reference sequence). In nucleotides, the CDR3 is TGTGCCAGCAGGGCCTACGGGGATCCCTCCTACAATGAGCAGTTCTTC. This encodes CASRAYGDPSYNEQFF.

This clonotype showed up many times. This chain connects TRBV5-1 to TRBJ1-1, with D uncertain. Trimming removed 5 bases from V and 4 bases from J, with 12 bases in between. This CDR3 contains 13 residues. Per germline, CDR1 SGHRS and CDR2 YFSETQ. The CDR3 here is CASSLEVGTEAFF. As DNA, the CDR3 is TGCGCCAGCAGTCTTGAGGTAGGCACTGAAGCTTTCTTT.

This chain's CDR3 is CASSYRHPNTEAFF. The CDR3 DNA reads TGCGCCAGCAGCTATCGACACCCGAACACTGAAGCTTTCTTT. The chain joins TRBV4-3 to TRBJ1-1; D remains ambiguous. CDR3 length equals 14 residues. The ends were cut back, 5 bases at V and 1 base at J, with 11 bases in the middle. CDR1 is LGHNA, CDR2 YSLEER, per germline.

The gene calls are TRBV5-1 and TRBJ2-7; the D call may be TRBD1 or TRBD2 (5 bases each). This CDR3 is 14 amino acids long. Germline lookup yields CDR1 SGHRS and CDR2 YFSETQ. Trimming removed 4 bases at V and 5 bases at J, with 16 bases between. Written as DNA, the CDR3 is TGCGCCAGCAGCCCGGGACCGATTCGGGACGAGCAGTACGTC. Its translation is CASSPGPIRDEQYV.

The genes are TRBV12-3 or TRBV12-4 and TRBJ1-4, with D perhaps TRBD1 (5 bases). Trimming removed 3 bases from V and 8 bases from J, with 13 bases in between. This CDR3 is 14 amino acids long. The CDR3 is CASSFWQGAEKLFF. In DNA, the CDR3 is TGTGCCAGCAGTTTTTGGCAGGGCGCGGAAAAACTGTTTTTT.

This clonotype was recorded a few times. V and J are TRBV14 and TRBJ2-1, with D hard to call. Germline lookup yields CDR1 SGHDN and CDR2 FVKESK. This CDR3 has 12 residues. The V end was cut by 7 bases, the J end by 3 bases, with 7 bases between. As DNA, the CDR3 is TGTGCCAGCAACGACCACTACAATGAGCAGTTCTTC. The encoded protein is CASNDHYNEQFF.

This clonotype has just a few counts. The chain links TRBV5-4 to TRBJ2-6; D call uncertain. V was cut by 0 bases and J by 0 bases, with 13 bases left in between. The CDR3 has 18 residues. The germline gives CDR1 SGHNT, CDR2 YYREEE (reference sequence). This CDR3 reads CASSLGPGSDSGANVLTF. The CDR3 DNA reads as TGTGCCAGCAGCTTGGGGCCAGGTTCCGACTCTGGGGCCAACGTCCTGACTTTC.

In its sample, this clonotype was seen many times. The chain is built from TRBV6-5 and TRBJ1-3; D not resolved. Trimming pared 2 bases from V and 2 bases from J, leaving 7 bases between. The CDR3 extends over 14 amino acids. CDR1 is MNHEY and CDR2 is SVGAGI in the germline V gene. CDR3 DNA sequence: TGTGCCAGCAGTTACCTCACAGCTGGAAACACCATATATTTT. Translated: CASSYLTAGNTIYF.

The rearrangement links TRBV4-1 to TRBJ2-3; D perhaps matches TRBD2 (5 bases). V was pared by 1 base and J by 6 bases, with 20 bases between. This CDR3 region has 17 residues. Germline lookup yields CDR1 MGHRA and CDR2 YSYEKL. In DNA, the CDR3 is TGCGCCAGCAGCCAAGTGGACCCATCACGGGGAAAGGATACGCAGTATTTT. Translation: CASSQVDPSRGKDTQYF.

This clonotype was seen more than once but under ten times. This chain links TRBV6-6 with TRBJ1-2; 8 bases are a match to TRBD1. V was clipped by 5 bases and J by 8 bases; unmatched bases: 7. Germline assignment: CDR1 MNHNY and CDR2 SVGAGI (reference sequence). The CDR3 extends over 13 amino acids. As DNA, the CDR3 is TGTGCCAGCAGTCACGGACAGGGCTTGGGCTACACCTTC. Translation: CASSHGQGLGYTF.

This chain joins TRBV5-1 and TRBJ2-1; D not certain. Germline V CDR1 and CDR2: SGHRS, YFSETQ. This CDR3 has 18 amino acids. V dropped 3 bases and J dropped 1 base, with 20 bases sitting between them. The CDR3, as DNA: TGCGCCAGCAGCTCAACGGCCGCAGTTTCTGGGTCCTACAATGAGCAGTTCTTC. This gives the protein CASSSTAAVSGSYNEQFF.

This clonotype showed up many times. The gene calls are TRBV12-3 or TRBV12-4 and TRBJ1-2, with D possibly being TRBD1 (6 bases). The length of the CDR3 is 15 residues. Trimming pared 3 bases from V and 3 bases from J, leaving 14 bases between. DNA of the CDR3: TGTGCCAGCAGTTTCTTGGTGGGGGGCTACTATGGCTACACCTTC. Its protein is CASSFLVGGYYGYTF.

This clonotype was seen more than once but under ten times. This chain links TRBV6-1 with TRBJ2-1; D gene ambiguous. The CDR3 has 15 residues. In germline, CDR1 is MNHNS, CDR2 SASEGT. Trimming removed 6 bases at V and 0 bases at J, with 12 bases between. The chain's CDR3 is CASRPTLSSYNEQFF. The CDR3 DNA reads as TGTGCCAGCAGGCCAACTCTCAGCTCCTACAATGAGCAGTTCTTC.

In this sample, this clonotype turned up a few times. The chain has TRBV7-2 and TRBJ1-4; D is ambiguous. The CDR3 is made up of 14 amino acids. CDR1 SGHTA and CDR2 FQGNSA come from the germline V gene. Trimming shortened V by 3 bases and J by 7 bases, and 12 bases separated the two germline ends. The CDR3 region has the DNA TGTGCCAGCAGCTTGCGGCTGGAGGCTGAAAAACTGTTTTTT. Translation gives CASSLRLEAEKLFF.